The T cell receptor beta chain described here comes from a study of cytomegalovirus exposure and HLA in healthy donors. The sample holds one count of this clone. Its matching antigen is unknown. General observations from the study: In a later analysis, productive TCRs from donors in an Asian-associated ancestry cluster reportedly carried fewer N-insertions than the cohort mean. Among TCR sequences, most were rare, though some public TCRs appeared in many donors. Using a false discovery rate of 0.05, a later analysis showed that around 16,000 TCR beta sequences were associated with HLA alleles.

Trimming at V came to 0 bases and at J to 1 base, leaving 1 base not matched to a gene. Germline V gene data show CDR1 as SGDLS and CDR2 as YYNGEE. The CDR3 has 14 residues. PCR used 60 Vbeta primers and 13 Jbeta primers. Generated by immunoSEQ multiplex PCR, the TCRdb table keeps only in-frame clones and is missing some. The data contain about 52,000 clones, 55% to 85% of them singletons. The TCR sequence derives from a woman aged 45-60 years in good health and CMV-seronegative. The sequenced material came from PBMCs. The chain links TRBV9 to TRBJ2-7; 7 bases line up with TRBD1. CDR3 DNA sequence: TGTGCCAGCAGCGTAGGCAGGGGGTCCTACGAGCAGTACTTC. As protein: CASSVGRGSYEQYF.